This TCR beta chain was obtained from a study of blood T cell repertoires in COVID-19. Germline V gene sequence: CDR1 SGHRS, CDR2 YFSETQ. Losses at the gene ends were 3 bases for V and 2 bases for J; bases not matched to a gene: 4. This CDR3 is 16 amino acids long. In the original processing: Estimation of nucleated cell counts was performed using reference gene primer amplification. The data were produced by immunoSEQ multiplex PCR, yet TCRdb's version contains in-frame clones alone and is incomplete. V, J and clone size derive from that table, while D and trimming were established from the DNA sequence. The sample lists about half a million clones; over 75% were seen once.

The gene calls are TRBV5-1 and TRBJ2-5; 13 bases match TRBD2. The receptor was derived from a human donor in a cohort sampled during active COVID-19. The sequenced sample was peripheral blood. CDR3 nucleotide sequence: TGCGCCAGCAGCTCCCCGGGACTAGCGGGACAAGAGACCCAGTACTTC. Translating it yields CASSSPGLAGQETQYF.